The present T cell receptor beta chain was sequenced within a study of blood T cell repertoires in COVID-19. For the study at large: The United States, Italy and Spain were the sources of the acute and convalescent COVID-19 samples.

Germline CDR1 and CDR2: KGHSH and LQKENI. The CDR3 is 14 residues long. Trimming left V 6 bases short and J 2 bases short, with 12 bases between. Generated by immunoSEQ multiplex PCR, the TCRdb table keeps only in-frame clones and is missing some. The profile shows about 110,000 clones, 60% to 85% of them singletons. The sample was peripheral blood. This chain joins TRBV18 and TRBJ2-3; tentatively, D is TRBD1 (5 bases). This clonotype was obtained from an older man with COVID-19, enrolled during active disease. Written as DNA, the CDR3 is TGTGCCAGCTCTCGGACATCTCCCACAGATACGCAGTATTTT. Translating gives CASSRTSPTDTQYF.